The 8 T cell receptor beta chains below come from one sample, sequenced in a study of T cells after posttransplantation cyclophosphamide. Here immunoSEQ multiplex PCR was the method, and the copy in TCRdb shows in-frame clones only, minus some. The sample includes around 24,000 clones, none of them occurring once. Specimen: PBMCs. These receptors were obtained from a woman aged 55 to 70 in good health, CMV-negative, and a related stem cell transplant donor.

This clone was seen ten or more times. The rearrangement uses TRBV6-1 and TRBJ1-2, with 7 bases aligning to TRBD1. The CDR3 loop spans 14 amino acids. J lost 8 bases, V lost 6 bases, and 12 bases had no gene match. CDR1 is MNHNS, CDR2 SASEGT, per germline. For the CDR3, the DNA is TGTGCCAGCAGGGCCGGACAGGATTGGATCGGCTACACCTTC. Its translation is CASRAGQDWIGYTF.

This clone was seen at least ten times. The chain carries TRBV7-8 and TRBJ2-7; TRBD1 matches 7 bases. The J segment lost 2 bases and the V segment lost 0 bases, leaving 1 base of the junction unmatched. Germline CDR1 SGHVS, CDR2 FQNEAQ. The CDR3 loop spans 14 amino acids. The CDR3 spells CASSLAGTAYEQYV. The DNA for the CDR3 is TGTGCCAGCAGCTTAGCCGGGACAGCCTACGAGCAGTACGTC.

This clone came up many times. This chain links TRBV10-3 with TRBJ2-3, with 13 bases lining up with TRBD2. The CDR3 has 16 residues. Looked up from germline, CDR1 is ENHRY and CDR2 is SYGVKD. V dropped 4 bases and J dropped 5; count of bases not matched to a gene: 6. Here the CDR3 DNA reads TGTGCCATCAGTGGCGGGACTAGCGGGGACGTAGATACGCAGTATTTT. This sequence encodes CAISGGTSGDVDTQYF.

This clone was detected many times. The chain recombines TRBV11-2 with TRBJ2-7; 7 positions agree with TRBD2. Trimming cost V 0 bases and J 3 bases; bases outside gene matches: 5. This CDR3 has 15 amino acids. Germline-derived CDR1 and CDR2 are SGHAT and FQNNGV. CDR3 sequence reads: CASSLDGGSYYEQYF. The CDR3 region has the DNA TGTGCCAGCAGCTTAGATGGCGGGAGTTACTACGAGCAGTACTTC. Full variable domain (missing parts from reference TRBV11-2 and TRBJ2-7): EAGVAQSPRYKIIEKRQSVAFWCNPISGHATLYWYQQILGQGPKLLIQFQNNGVVDDSQLPKDRFSAERLKGVDSTLKIQPAKLEDSAVYLCASSLDGGSYYEQYFGPGTRLTVT.

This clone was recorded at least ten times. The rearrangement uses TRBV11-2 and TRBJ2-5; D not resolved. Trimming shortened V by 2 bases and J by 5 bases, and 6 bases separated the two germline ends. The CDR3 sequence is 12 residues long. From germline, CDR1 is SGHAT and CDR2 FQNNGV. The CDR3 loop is CASSLIAETQYF. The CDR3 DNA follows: TGTGCCAGCAGCTTAATTGCGGAGACCCAGTACTTC.

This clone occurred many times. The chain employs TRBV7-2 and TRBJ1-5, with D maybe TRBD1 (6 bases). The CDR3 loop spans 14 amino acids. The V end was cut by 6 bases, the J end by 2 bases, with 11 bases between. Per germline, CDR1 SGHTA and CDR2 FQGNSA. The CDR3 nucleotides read TGTGCCAGCAGTCTGGACAGTGGCAATCAGCCCCAGCATTTT. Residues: CASSLDSGNQPQHF.

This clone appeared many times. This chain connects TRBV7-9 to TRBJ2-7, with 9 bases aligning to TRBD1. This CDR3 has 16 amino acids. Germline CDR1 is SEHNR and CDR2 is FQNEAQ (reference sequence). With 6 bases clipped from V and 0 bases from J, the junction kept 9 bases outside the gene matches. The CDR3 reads CASSATGGLGSYEQYF. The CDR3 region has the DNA TGTGCCAGCAGTGCCACAGGGGGCCTTGGCTCCTACGAGCAGTACTTC.

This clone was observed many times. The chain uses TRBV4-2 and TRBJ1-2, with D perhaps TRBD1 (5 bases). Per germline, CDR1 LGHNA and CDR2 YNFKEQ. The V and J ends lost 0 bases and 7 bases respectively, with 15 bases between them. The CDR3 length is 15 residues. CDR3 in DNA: TGTGCCAGCAGCCAAGATTTGGCGGGACTTAGTGGCTACACCTTC. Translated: CASSQDLAGLSGYTF.